The 8 T cell receptor beta chains below come from one sample, sequenced in a study of CD8+CD57+ T cells in acquired aplastic anemia. Investigators profiled TCR beta VDJ and CDR3 from genomic DNA template. A single record per CDR3 protein comes from TCRdb applying MiXCR to the reads. The sample records about 220,000 distinct CDR3 sequences, 40% to 50% being singletons. Only patients with CD8+CD57+ cell expansion on flow cytometry were chosen for sequencing. The sample was sorted CD4+, CD8+, or CD8+CD57+ T cells (not recorded which) from PBMCs. These receptors were taken from a human donor with aplastic anemia.

This chain uses TRBV10-1 with TRBJ2-7; TRBD2 is a possible D gene (6 bases). The CDR3 is made up of 14 amino acids. The ends were cut back, 3 bases at V and 3 bases at J, with 12 bases in the middle. CDR1 is WNHNN and CDR2 is SYGVQD in the germline V gene (reference sequence). As DNA, the CDR3 is TGCGCCAGCAGTGATGGCGGGACCCTCTACGAGCAGTACTTC. Its protein product is CASSDGGTLYEQYF.

This chain joins TRBV10-2 and TRBJ1-1; D is possibly TRBD1 (6 bases). The CDR3 has 14 residues. The germline gives CDR1 WSHSY, CDR2 SAAADI. The V and J ends lost 6 bases and 4 bases respectively, with 15 bases between them. Here the CDR3 reads CASRERTASTEAFF. CDR3 DNA sequence: TGCGCCAGCAGGGAAAGGACAGCCAGCACTGAAGCTTTCTTT.

V gene TRBV11-1 combines with J gene TRBJ2-5; 10 bases line up with TRBD1. Trimming removed 5 bases from V and 0 bases from J; junction bases left unmatched: 6. The V gene's germline CDR1 is SGHAT and CDR2 FQDESV (reference sequence). This CDR3 comprises 16 residues. The CDR3: CASSATGGQYQETQYF. The CDR3 nucleotides read TGTGCCAGCAGCGCGACAGGGGGCCAGTACCAAGAGACCCAGTACTTC.

This clonotype was counted between two and nine times. The junction differs from germline at one of its ends, possibly a read error. V is TRBV6-5 and J is TRBJ1-1; D possibly corresponds to TRBD1 (5 bases). This CDR3 region has 15 residues. Looked up from germline, CDR1 is MNHEY and CDR2 is SVGAGI. CDR3 sequence: CAISESTQANTEAFF. In DNA, the CDR3 is TGTGCCATCAGTGAGTCGACACAGGCGAACACTGAAGCTTTCTTT.

The chain recombines TRBV24-1 with TRBJ2-7; D is uncertain. V lost 2 bases and J lost 7, with 14 bases in between. The CDR3 runs to 14 residues. Germline V gene lookup returns CDR1 KGHDR and CDR2 SFDVKD. CDR3 nucleotide sequence: TGTGCCACCAGTGATTCCCTAGTGGCTGGGGAGCAGTACTTC. This sequence encodes CATSDSLVAGEQYF.

The chain has TRBV19 and TRBJ1-5; TRBD1 might be the D (6 bases). The CDR3 is 15 amino acids. The V end lost 6 bases, the J end lost 9 bases, and 21 bases lay between the germline ends. Germline assignment: CDR1 LNHDA and CDR2 SQIVND (reference sequence). CDR3 nucleotides: TGTGCCAGTAGCACAACCGGGACATCCCTCGCGCCCCAGCATTTT. As protein: CASSTTGTSLAPQHF.

This chain links TRBV19 with TRBJ1-1; a possible D gene is TRBD1 (5 bases). With 1 base removed from V and 2 bases from J, the gap between germline ends came to 11 bases. Germline V gene lookup returns CDR1 LNHDA and CDR2 SQIVND (reference sequence). The CDR3 runs 15 residues. The CDR3 nucleotides read TGTGCCAGTAGTATAGCTGGGGGATTCAACACTGAAGCTTTCTTT. It translates to CASSIAGGFNTEAFF.

This chain connects TRBV20-1 to TRBJ1-2; D gene unclear. Germline CDR1 DFQATT, CDR2 SNEGSKA (reference sequence). CDR3 length equals 13 residues. V was clipped by 3 bases and J by 1 base, with 9 bases between them. The CDR3 DNA reads as TGCAGTGCTAGTCCCCAACGTAACTATGGCTACACCTTC. This encodes CSASPQRNYGYTF.